A selection of T cell receptor beta chains follows, all from one sample in a study of OX40 agonist ivuxolimab in advanced cancers. The data were produced by immunoSEQ multiplex PCR, yet TCRdb's version contains in-frame clones alone and is incomplete. The profile shows over 65,000 clones, 75% to 90% of them singletons. The sequenced sample was CD4+ or CD8+ T cells sorted from blood, obtained in a trial of the OX40 agonist ivuxolimab. The receptors were gathered from an adult with an advanced solid tumor such as melanoma, head and neck, liver or kidney cancer. Each CDR3 is given with its conserved first and last residue. The order of the fields is clone size, J gene, D gene, V gene, CDR3 DNA, CDR3 protein. The D gene is left open where the match is weak. Not every row has a clone size; where given, it reads once, few, many or a size class.

few	TRBJ2-7	TRBD1	TRBV14	TGTGCCAGCAGCCAAGATCTCCTGGACAGGGGTACCTACGAGCAGTACTTC	CASSQDLLDRGTYEQYF
NA	TRBJ1-1	NA	TRBV6-1	TGTGCCAGCGCTACAGAACCTGGGAACACTGAAGCTTTCTTT	CASATEPGNTEAFF
NA	TRBJ2-2	TRBD1	TRBV10-3	TGTGCCATCGCGGACAGGGGAACCGGGGAGCTGTTTTTT	CAIADRGTGELFF
NA	TRBJ1-1	NA	TRBV29-1	TGCAGCGTTGGTAGGATAGGGCCGAACACTGAAGCTTTCTTT	CSVGRIGPNTEAFF
NA	TRBJ1-6	NA	TRBV5-6	TGTGCCAGCAGCTTGGTTAGGAATTCACCCCTCCACTTT	CASSLVRNSPLHF
NA	TRBJ2-2	TRBD1	TRBV7-9	TGTGCCAGCAACCCGGGACAGAGGGGCGGGGAGCTGTTTTTT	CASNPGQRGGELFF
NA	TRBJ1-2	TRBD1	TRBV5-1	TGCGCCAGCAGCCCCCGGACAGGGGCGCTCTATGGCTACACCTTC	CASSPRTGALYGYTF
NA	TRBJ2-3	TRBD2	TRBV7-7	TGTGCCAGCAGCTTACGGGCGGGGGGGCTGGATACGCAGTATTTT	CASSLRAGGLDTQYF
NA	TRBJ2-7	TRBD1	TRBV2	TGTGCCAGCTCAAACAGGGGGCTCGAGCAGTACTTC	CASSNRGLEQYF
few	TRBJ1-1	TRBD1	TRBV19	TGTGCCAGTAGTATTGTGACAGGGGGAGCGAACACTGAAGCTTTCTTT	CASSIVTGGANTEAFF
NA	TRBJ2-3	TRBD2	TRBV7-9	TGTGCCAGCAGCTCGCTGGGGGGGACTATTTTTCCAACAGATACGCAGTATTTT	CASSSLGGTIFPTDTQYF
NA	TRBJ1-2	TRBD1	TRBV5-1	TGCGCCAGCAGCCGGGACCACAGGGGGCCTTACGGCTACACCTTC	CASSRDHRGPYGYTF
NA	TRBJ2-7	TRBD1	TRBV27	TGTGCCAGCAGCCCCGGGACAGGGGGGGTTGGGGGCGAGCAGTACTTC	CASSPGTGGVGGEQYF
NA	TRBJ1-1	NA	TRBV28	TGTGCCAGCAGATCCACAGGGAGCATCACTGAAGCTTTCTTT	CASRSTGSITEAFF
NA	TRBJ2-1	NA	TRBV7-9	TGTGCCAGCAGCTTCGGGAATGAGCAGTTCTTC	CASSFGNEQFF
NA	TRBJ2-1	TRBD1	TRBV7-8	TGTGCCAGCAGCTTGGGGTACCGGGACAGGGGAGACAATGAGCAGTTCTTC	CASSLGYRDRGDNEQFF
few	TRBJ1-5	NA	TRBV28	TGTGCCAGCAGATATGGGACGGGGAAGACGGAGCCCCAGCATTTT	CASRYGTGKTEPQHF
NA	TRBJ2-5	TRBD1	TRBV2	TGTGCCAGCGCCCTACAGGGGGAGACCCAGTACTTC	CASALQGETQYF
NA	TRBJ2-3	TRBD2	TRBV28	TGTGCCAGCAGTACAGCTAGCGGTAGCACAGATACGCAGTATTTT	CASSTASGSTDTQYF
NA	TRBJ2-1	TRBD2	TRBV28	TGTGCCAGCAGTTTTCGGGGACTAGCGAATGGTTACAATGAGCAGTTCTTC	CASSFRGLANGYNEQFF
NA	TRBJ1-5	NA	TRBV6-6	TGTGCCAGCACCACGGGGGGGGATCAGCCCCAGCATTTT	CASTTGGDQPQHF
NA	TRBJ1-5	TRBD1	TRBV7-6	TGTGCCAGCAGCTTAAGGGGTGGACAGGGCGGCAATCAGCCCCAGCATTTT	CASSLRGGQGGNQPQHF
NA	TRBJ2-1	TRBD2	TRBV19	TGTGCCAGTAGTACTGGACTAGCGGGAGGGCCCCTCGGTGAGCAGTTCTTC	CASSTGLAGGPLGEQFF
NA	TRBJ2-2	NA	TRBV30	TGTGCCTGGGGAACCGGGGAGCTGTTTTTT	CAWGTGELFF
NA	TRBJ1-2	NA	TRBV5-1	TGCGCCAGCAGCTTGGTGGGGGAGGGAGGCTACACCTTC	CASSLVGEGGYTF
NA	TRBJ2-3	TRBD2	TRBV7-6	TGTGCCAGCAGCTCAATAGCGGGGGGGATAACAGATACGCAGTATTTT	CASSSIAGGITDTQYF
NA	TRBJ1-2	TRBD1	TRBV2	TGTGCCAGCAGGGGGGACAGGTTTAACTATGGCTACACCTTC	CASRGDRFNYGYTF
NA	TRBJ1-1	NA	TRBV5-5	TGTGCCAGCAGCTTGGAAGGACAGACTGAAGCTTTCTTT	CASSLEGQTEAFF
NA	TRBJ1-6	TRBD1	TRBV7-2	TGTGCCAGCAGCCCACCGACAGGGCTTAATTCACCCCTCCACTTT	CASSPPTGLNSPLHF
NA	TRBJ2-5	NA	TRBV7-3	TGTGCCAGCAGCAATATACTAGGCGGTAAAGAGACCCAGTACTTC	CASSNILGGKETQYF
NA	TRBJ2-2	TRBD1	TRBV6-6	TGTGCCAGCGGGACAGGTTACCTCACCGGGGAGCTGTTTTTT	CASGTGYLTGELFF